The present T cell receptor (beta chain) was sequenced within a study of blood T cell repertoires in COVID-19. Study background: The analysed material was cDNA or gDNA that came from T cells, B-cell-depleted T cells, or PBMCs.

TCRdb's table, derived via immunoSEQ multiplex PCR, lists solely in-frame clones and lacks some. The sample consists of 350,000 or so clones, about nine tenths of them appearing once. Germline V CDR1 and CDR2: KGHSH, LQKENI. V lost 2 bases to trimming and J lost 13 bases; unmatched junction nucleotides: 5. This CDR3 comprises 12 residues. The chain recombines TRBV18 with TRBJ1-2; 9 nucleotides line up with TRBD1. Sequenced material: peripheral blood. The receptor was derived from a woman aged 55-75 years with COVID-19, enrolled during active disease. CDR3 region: CASSPGDRASTF. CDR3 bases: TGTGCCAGCTCACCAGGGGACAGGGCGAGCACCTTC. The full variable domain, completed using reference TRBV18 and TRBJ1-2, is NAGVMQNPRHLVRRRGQEARLRCSPMKGHSHVYWYRQLPEEGLKFMVYLQKENIIDESGMPKERFSAEFPKEGPSILRIQQVVRGDSAAYFCASSPGDRASTFGSGTRLTVV.